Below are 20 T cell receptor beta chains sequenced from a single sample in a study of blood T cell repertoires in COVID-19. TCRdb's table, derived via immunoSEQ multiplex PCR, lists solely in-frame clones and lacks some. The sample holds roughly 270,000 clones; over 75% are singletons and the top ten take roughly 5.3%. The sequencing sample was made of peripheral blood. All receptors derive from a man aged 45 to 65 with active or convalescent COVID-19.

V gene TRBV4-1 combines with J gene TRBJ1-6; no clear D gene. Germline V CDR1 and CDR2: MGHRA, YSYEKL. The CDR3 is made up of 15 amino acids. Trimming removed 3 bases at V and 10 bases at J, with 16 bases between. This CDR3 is CASSHLGDIGSPLHF. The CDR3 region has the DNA TGCGCCAGCAGCCACCTCGGGGATATCGGGTCACCCCTCCACTTT.

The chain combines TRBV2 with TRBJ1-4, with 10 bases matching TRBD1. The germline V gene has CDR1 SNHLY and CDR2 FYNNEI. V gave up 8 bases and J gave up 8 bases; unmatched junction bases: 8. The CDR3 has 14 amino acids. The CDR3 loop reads CASRRDRGPEKLFF. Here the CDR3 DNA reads TGTGCCAGCCGAAGGGACAGGGGCCCCGAAAAACTGTTTTTT.

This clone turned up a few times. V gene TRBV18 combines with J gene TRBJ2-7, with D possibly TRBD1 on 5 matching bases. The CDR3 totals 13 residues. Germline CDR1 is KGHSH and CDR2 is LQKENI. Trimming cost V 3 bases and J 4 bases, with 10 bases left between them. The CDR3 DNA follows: TGTGCCAGCTCACCGACCAGGGATTACGAGCAGTACTTC. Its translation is CASSPTRDYEQYF. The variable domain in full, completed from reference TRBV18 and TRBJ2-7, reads NAGVMQNPRHLVRRRGQEARLRCSPMKGHSHVYWYRQLPEEGLKFMVYLQKENIIDESGMPKERFSAEFPKEGPSILRIQQVVRGDSAAYFCASSPTRDYEQYFGPGTRLTVT.

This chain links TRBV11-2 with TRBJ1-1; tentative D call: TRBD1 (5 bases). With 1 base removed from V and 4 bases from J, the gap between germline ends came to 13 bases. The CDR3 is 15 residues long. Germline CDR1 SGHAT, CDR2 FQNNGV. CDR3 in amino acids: CASSLVGGGVTEAFF. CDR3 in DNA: TGTGCCAGCAGCTTAGTGGGGGGAGGGGTCACTGAAGCTTTCTTT. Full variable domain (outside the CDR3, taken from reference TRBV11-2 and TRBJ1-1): EAGVAQSPRYKIIEKRQSVAFWCNPISGHATLYWYQQILGQGPKLLIQFQNNGVVDDSQLPKDRFSAERLKGVDSTLKIQPAKLEDSAVYLCASSLVGGGVTEAFFGQGTRLTVV.

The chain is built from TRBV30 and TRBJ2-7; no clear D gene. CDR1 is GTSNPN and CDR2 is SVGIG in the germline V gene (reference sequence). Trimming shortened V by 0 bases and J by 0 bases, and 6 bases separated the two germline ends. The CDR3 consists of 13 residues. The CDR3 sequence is CAWSVGSSYEQYF. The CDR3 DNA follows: TGTGCCTGGAGTGTGGGCAGCTCCTACGAGCAGTACTTC.

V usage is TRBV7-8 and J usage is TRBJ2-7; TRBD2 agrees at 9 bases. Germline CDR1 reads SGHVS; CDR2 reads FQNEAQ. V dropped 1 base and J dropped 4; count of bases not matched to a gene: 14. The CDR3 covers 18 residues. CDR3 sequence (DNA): TGTGCCAGCAGCTTAGTAAAGGTTATAGCGGGAGCTAGGTACGAGCAGTACTTC. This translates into CASSLVKVIAGARYEQYF.

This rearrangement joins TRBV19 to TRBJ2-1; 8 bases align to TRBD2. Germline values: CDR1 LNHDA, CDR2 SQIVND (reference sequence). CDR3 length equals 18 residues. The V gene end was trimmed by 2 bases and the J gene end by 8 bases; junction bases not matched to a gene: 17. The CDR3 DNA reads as TGTGCCAGTAGTATAAGGTCAAGCGGGAGAGTCCTATCCCATGAGCAGTTCTTC. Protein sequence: CASSIRSSGRVLSHEQFF.

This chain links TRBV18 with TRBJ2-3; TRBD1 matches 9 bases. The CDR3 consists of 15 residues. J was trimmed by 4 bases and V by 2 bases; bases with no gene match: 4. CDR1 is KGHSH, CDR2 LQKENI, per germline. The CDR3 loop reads CASSPGTGIADTQYF. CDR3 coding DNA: TGTGCCAGCTCACCAGGGACAGGGATCGCAGATACGCAGTATTTT.

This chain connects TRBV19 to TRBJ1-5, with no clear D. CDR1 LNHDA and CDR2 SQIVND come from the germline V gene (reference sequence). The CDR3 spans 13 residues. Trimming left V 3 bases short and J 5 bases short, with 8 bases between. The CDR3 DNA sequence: TGTGCCAGTAGTATTGAGGCCTATCAGCCCCAGCATTTT. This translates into CASSIEAYQPQHF.

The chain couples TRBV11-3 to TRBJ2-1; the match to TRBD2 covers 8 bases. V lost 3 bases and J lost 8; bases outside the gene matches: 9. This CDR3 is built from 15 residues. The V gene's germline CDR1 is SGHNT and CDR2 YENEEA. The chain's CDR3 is CASSLRPGGGYEQFF. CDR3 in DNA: TGTGCCAGCAGCTTGAGGCCGGGAGGGGGGTATGAGCAGTTCTTC.

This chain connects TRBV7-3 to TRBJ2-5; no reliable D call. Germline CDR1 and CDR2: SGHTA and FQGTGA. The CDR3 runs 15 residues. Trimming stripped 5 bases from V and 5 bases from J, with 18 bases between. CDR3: CASSPGMGPWETQYF. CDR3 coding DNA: TGTGCCAGCAGCCCCGGAATGGGCCCGTGGGAGACCCAGTACTTC.

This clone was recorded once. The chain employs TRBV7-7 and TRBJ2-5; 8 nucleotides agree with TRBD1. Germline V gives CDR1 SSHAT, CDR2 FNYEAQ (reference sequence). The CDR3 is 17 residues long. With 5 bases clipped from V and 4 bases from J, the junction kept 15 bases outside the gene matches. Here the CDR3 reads CASSPSPGTGTGETQYF. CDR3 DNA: TGTGCCAGCAGCCCCAGTCCCGGGACGGGGACAGGAGAGACCCAGTACTTC. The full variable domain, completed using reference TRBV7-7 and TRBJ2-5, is GAGVSQSPRYKVTKRGQDVTLRCDPISSHATLYWYQQALGQGPEFLTYFNYEAQPDKSGLPSDRFSAERPEGSISTLTIQRTEQRDSAMYRCASSPSPGTGTGETQYFGPGTRLLVL.

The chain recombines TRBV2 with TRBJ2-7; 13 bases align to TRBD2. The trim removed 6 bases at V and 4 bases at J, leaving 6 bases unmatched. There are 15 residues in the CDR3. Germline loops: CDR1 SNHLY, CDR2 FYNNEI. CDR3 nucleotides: TGTGCCAGCAGCCGGGGACTAGCGGGACGGTACGAGCAGTACTTC. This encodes CASSRGLAGRYEQYF.

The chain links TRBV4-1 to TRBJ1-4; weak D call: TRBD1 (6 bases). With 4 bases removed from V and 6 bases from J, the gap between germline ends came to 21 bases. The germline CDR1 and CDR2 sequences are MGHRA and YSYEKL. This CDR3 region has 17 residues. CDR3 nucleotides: TGCGCCAGCAGCCGAGTTGTCACAGGGATTGATTATGAAAAACTGTTTTTT. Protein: CASSRVVTGIDYEKLFF.

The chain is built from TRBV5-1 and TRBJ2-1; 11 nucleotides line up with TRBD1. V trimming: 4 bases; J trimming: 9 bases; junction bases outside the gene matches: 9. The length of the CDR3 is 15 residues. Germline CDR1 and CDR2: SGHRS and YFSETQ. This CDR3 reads CASSPTGTGGVEQFF. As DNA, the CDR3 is TGCGCCAGCAGCCCGACCGGGACAGGGGGGGTTGAGCAGTTCTTC. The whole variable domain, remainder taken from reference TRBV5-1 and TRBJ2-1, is KAGVTQTPRYLIKTRGQQVTLSCSPISGHRSVSWYQQTPGQGLQFLFEYFSETQRNKGNFPGRFSGRQFSNSRSEMNVSTLELGDSALYLCASSPTGTGGVEQFFGPGTRLTVL.

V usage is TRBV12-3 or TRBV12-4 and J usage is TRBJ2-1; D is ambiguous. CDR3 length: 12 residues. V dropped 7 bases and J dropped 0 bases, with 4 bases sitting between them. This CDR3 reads CASTSSYNEQFF. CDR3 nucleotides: TGTGCCAGCACGAGCTCCTACAATGAGCAGTTCTTC.

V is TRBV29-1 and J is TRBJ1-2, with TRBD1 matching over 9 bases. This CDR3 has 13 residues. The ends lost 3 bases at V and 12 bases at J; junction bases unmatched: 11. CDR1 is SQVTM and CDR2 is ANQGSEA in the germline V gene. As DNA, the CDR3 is TGCAGCGTTGACCGGACAGGGGCGAAGGAGGACACCTTC. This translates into CSVDRTGAKEDTF.

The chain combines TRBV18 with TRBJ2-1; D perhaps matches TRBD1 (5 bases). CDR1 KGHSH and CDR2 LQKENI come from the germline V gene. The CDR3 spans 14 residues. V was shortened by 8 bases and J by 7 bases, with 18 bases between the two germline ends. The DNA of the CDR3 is TGTGCCAGCACGATCTCCCAGGGATGGAATGAGCAGTTCTTC. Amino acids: CASTISQGWNEQFF.

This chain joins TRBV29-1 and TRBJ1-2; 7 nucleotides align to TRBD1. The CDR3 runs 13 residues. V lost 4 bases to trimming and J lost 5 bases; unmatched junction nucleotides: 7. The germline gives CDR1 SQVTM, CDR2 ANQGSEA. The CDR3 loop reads CSVAAGGEYGYTF. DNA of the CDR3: TGCAGCGTTGCGGCAGGGGGAGAGTATGGCTACACCTTC.

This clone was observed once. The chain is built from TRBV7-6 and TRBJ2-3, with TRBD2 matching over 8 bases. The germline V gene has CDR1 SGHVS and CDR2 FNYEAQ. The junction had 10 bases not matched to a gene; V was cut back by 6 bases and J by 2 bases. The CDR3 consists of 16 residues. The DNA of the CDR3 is TGTGCCAGCAGTAAATCCGGGAGGGCCAACACAGATACGCAGTATTTT. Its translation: CASSKSGRANTDTQYF.